This T cell receptor beta chain was found in a study of T cells in Graves' hyperthyroidism and ophthalmopathy. The study's findings and limits: Blood samples included most of the expanded thyroid clonotypes exceeding 0.001.

Newly diagnosed patients aged 18 to 65 had hyperthyroidism of under 2 months' duration. Clinical symptoms, serum thyroxine, TRAb, thyroid ultrasound and orbital computed tomography informed diagnoses. CDR1 is SNHLY and CDR2 is FYNNEI in the germline V gene. The CDR3 contains 14 residues. The trim removed 4 bases at V and 0 bases at J, leaving 0 bases unmatched. Notes on this clonotype: Antigen: not known.

RNA transcripts provided the source from which TCR beta CDR3 regions were amplified. The TCR CDR3 was amplified in a first-round RT-PCR using the HTBI primer set. TCRdb itself ran the multiplex PCR reads through MiXCR, one entry per CDR3 protein. The table includes about 200,000 distinct CDR3 sequences, less than 20% detected once. The TCR originated in a woman aged 45-60 years with Graves' hyperthyroidism. Source material: blood. This chain joins TRBV2 and TRBJ1-3; TRBD1 matches 7 bases. The CDR3 is CASSGDSSGNTIYF. DNA for the CDR3: TGTGCCAGCAGTGGGGACAGCTCTGGAAACACCATATATTTT.